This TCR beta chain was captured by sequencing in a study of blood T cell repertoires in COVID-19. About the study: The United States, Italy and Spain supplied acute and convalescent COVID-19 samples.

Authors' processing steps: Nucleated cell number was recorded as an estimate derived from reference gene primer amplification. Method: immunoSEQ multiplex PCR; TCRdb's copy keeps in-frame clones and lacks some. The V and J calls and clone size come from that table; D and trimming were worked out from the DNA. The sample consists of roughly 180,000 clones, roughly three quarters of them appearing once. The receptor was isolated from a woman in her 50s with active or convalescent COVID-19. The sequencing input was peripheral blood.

The CDR3 DNA sequence: TGTGCCAGCTCAAATGACAGGGGAGGGAGCAATCAGCCCCAGCATTTT. Amino acids: CASSNDRGGSNQPQHF. V gene TRBV18 combines with J gene TRBJ1-5; 8 bases align to TRBD1. The CDR3 has 16 residues. Trimming at V came to 5 bases and at J to 1 base, leaving 7 bases not matched to a gene. Germline CDR1 KGHSH, CDR2 LQKENI.